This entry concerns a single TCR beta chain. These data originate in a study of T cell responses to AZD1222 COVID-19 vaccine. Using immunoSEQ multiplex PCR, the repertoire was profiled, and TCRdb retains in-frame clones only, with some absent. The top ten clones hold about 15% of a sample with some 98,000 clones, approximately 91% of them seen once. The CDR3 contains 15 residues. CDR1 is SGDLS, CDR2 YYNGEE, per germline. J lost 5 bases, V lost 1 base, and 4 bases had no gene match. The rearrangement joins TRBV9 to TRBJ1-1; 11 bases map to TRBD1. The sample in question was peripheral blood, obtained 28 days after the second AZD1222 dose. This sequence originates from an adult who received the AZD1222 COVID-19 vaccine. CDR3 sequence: CASSVWGQGETEAFF. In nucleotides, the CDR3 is TGTGCCAGCAGCGTATGGGGACAGGGGGAAACTGAAGCTTTCTTT.